This is a list of T cell receptor beta chains from one sample in a study of blood T cells in healthy people across ages. A single record per CDR3 protein comes from TCRdb applying MiXCR to the 5' RACE reads. The table has over 1.5 million distinct CDR3 sequences, less than 50% seen once. What was sequenced was blood. These receptors all come from a woman in her 40s in good health. CDR3s include the opening cysteine and the closing phenylalanine or tryptophan. Each record gives: V gene, D gene, J gene, clone size, CDR3 DNA, CDR3 protein. D genes are given only for firm matches. Clone size is stated in some rows and not others, as once, few, many or a class when expanded.

v_call: TRBV11-2; d_call: TRBD1; j_call: TRBJ2-4; clone_size: -; cdr3_nt: TGTGCCAGCAGCTTAGACCTCGGGACAGGGGTACTAGCCAAAAACATTCAGTACTTC; cdr3_aa: CASSLDLGTGVLAKNIQYF
v_call: TRBV5-5; d_call: -; j_call: TRBJ2-3; clone_size: few; cdr3_nt: TGTGCCAGCAGCCGAGCAGGGGGGGCAAGCACAGATACGCAGTATTTT; cdr3_aa: CASSRAGGASTDTQYF
v_call: TRBV29-1; d_call: -; j_call: TRBJ1-4; clone_size: -; cdr3_nt: TGCAGCGTTGAACAGGGTGCGGGTGAAAAACTGTTTTTT; cdr3_aa: CSVEQGAGEKLFF
v_call: TRBV4-3; d_call: -; j_call: TRBJ1-2; clone_size: few; cdr3_nt: TGCGCCAGCAGCCCGGGAGTTCCACCTAACTATGGCTACACCTTC; cdr3_aa: CASSPGVPPNYGYTF
v_call: TRBV12-3/TRBV12-4; d_call: TRBD2; j_call: TRBJ2-5; clone_size: few; cdr3_nt: TGTGCCAGCAGTTTAGGGGCGGGGGTTAGAGAGACCCAGTACTTC; cdr3_aa: CASSLGAGVRETQYF
v_call: TRBV6-2/TRBV6-3; d_call: TRBD1; j_call: TRBJ2-2; clone_size: -; cdr3_nt: TGTGCCAGCAGTTTTTCGGGACAGGGGACCGGGGAGCTGTTTTTT; cdr3_aa: CASSFSGQGTGELFF
v_call: TRBV20-1; d_call: -; j_call: TRBJ2-5; clone_size: -; cdr3_nt: TGCAGTGCTAGCCCCCTGGTCGGGCGGGGAAACCAAGAGACCCAGTACTTC; cdr3_aa: CSASPLVGRGNQETQYF
v_call: TRBV5-6; d_call: -; j_call: TRBJ2-3; clone_size: -; cdr3_nt: -; cdr3_aa: CASSLPGAGTGFLADTQYF
v_call: TRBV7-9; d_call: TRBD1; j_call: TRBJ2-5; clone_size: -; cdr3_nt: TGTGCCAGCAGCCCCAGGGACAGGACGAAGACCCAGTACTTC; cdr3_aa: CASSPRDRTKTQYF
v_call: TRBV7-9; d_call: TRBD1; j_call: TRBJ2-3; clone_size: -; cdr3_nt: TGTGCCAGCAGCCACCCGGACAGGGGGTACACAGATACGCAGTATTTT; cdr3_aa: CASSHPDRGYTDTQYF
v_call: TRBV20-1; d_call: -; j_call: TRBJ1-6; clone_size: -; cdr3_nt: TGCAGTGCTAGATTTCAGGAATTTTATAATTCACCCCTCCACTTT; cdr3_aa: CSARFQEFYNSPLHF
v_call: TRBV25-1; d_call: -; j_call: TRBJ1-4; clone_size: -; cdr3_nt: TGTGCCAGCAGTCCCCAGGGAGGGACGAATGAAAAACTGTTTTTT; cdr3_aa: CASSPQGGTNEKLFF
v_call: TRBV6-2/TRBV6-3; d_call: -; j_call: TRBJ1-6; clone_size: -; cdr3_nt: TGTGCCAGCAGCAAAAGACAGCGGCCGACGAGCTCCTATAATTCACCCCTCCACTTT; cdr3_aa: CASSKRQRPTSSYNSPLHF
v_call: TRBV15; d_call: -; j_call: TRBJ1-5; clone_size: -; cdr3_nt: TGTGCCAGCAGCCGATCGGACAGCAATCAGCCCCAGCATTTT; cdr3_aa: CASSRSDSNQPQHF
v_call: TRBV6-1; d_call: -; j_call: TRBJ2-1; clone_size: -; cdr3_nt: TGTGCCTCGTGGTCGGGTGCGAGCGGAAGCTCCTACAATGAGCAGTTCTTC; cdr3_aa: CASWSGASGSSYNEQFF